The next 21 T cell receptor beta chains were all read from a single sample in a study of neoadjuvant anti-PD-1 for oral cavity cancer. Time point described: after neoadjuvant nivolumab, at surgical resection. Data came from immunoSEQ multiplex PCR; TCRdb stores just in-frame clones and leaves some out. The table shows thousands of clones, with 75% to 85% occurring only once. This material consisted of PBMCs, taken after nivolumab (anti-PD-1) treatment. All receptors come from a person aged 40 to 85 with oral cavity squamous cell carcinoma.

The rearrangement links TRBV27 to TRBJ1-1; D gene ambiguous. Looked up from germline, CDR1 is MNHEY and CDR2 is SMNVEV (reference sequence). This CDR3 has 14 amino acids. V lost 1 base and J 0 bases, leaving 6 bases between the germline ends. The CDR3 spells CASSLYSVNTEAFF. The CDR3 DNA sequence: TGTGCCAGCAGTTTATACTCTGTGAACACTGAAGCTTTCTTT.

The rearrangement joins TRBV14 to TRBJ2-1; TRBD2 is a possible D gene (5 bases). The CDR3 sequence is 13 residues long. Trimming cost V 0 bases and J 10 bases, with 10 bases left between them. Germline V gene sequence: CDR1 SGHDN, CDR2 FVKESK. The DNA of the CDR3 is TGTGCCAGCAGCCAAGAAAGACTATCCGAGCAGTTCTTC. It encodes CASSQERLSEQFF. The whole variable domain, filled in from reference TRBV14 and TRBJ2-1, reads EAGVTQFPSHSVIEKGQTVTLRCDPISGHDNLYWYRRVMGKEIKFLLHFVKESKQDESGMPNNRFLAERTGGTYSTLKVQPAELEDSGVYFCASSQERLSEQFFGPGTRLTVL.

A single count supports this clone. The CDR3 DNA follows: TGTGCCAGCAGTGAACGGAGCGGGAGGACCTCCTACAATGAGCAGTTCTTC. Its protein product is CASSERSGRTSYNEQFF. The chain links TRBV6-1 to TRBJ2-1; 9 nucleotides agree with TRBD2. Germline V CDR1 and CDR2: MNHNS, SASEGT. CDR3 size: 17 residues. V lost 2 bases and J lost 0; bases outside the gene matches: 5.

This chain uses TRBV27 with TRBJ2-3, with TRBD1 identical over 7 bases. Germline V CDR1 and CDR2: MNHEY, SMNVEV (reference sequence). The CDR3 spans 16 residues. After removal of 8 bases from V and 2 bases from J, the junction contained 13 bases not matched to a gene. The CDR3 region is CASGDRAGGVTDTQYF. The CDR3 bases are TGTGCCAGCGGAGACAGGGCGGGCGGAGTCACAGATACGCAGTATTTT.

Here the CDR3 DNA reads TGTGCCAGCAGTTACGGACAGGGATCCAATCAGCCCCAGCATTTT. This encodes CASSYGQGSNQPQHF. V and J are TRBV6-6 and TRBJ1-5; TRBD1 agrees at 8 bases. With 2 bases clipped from V and 3 bases from J, the junction kept 3 bases outside the gene matches. Germline V CDR1 and CDR2: MNHNY, SVGAGI (reference sequence). The CDR3 extends over 15 amino acids.

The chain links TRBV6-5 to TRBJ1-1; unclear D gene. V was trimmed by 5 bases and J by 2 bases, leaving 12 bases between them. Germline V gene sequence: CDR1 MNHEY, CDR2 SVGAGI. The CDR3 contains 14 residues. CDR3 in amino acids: CASSHDGVNTEAFF. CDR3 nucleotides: TGTGCCAGCAGTCACGACGGAGTTAACACTGAAGCTTTCTTT.

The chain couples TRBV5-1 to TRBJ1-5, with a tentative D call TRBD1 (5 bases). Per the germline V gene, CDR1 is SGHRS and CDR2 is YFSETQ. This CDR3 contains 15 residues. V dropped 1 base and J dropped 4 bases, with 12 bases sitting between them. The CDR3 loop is CASSLNGGDNQPQHF. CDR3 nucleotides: TGCGCCAGCAGCTTGAATGGGGGGGATAATCAGCCCCAGCATTTT.

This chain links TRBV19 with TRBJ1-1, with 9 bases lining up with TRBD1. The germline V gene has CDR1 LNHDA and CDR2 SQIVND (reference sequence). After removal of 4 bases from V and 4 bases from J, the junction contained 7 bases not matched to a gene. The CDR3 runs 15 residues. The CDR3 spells CASSRARDRVTEAFF. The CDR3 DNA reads TGTGCCAGTAGTAGAGCACGGGACAGGGTCACTGAAGCTTTCTTT.

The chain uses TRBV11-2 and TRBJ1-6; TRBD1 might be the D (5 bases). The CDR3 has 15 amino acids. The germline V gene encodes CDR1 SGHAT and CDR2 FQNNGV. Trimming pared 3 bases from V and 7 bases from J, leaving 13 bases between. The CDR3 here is CASSFSTVENSPLHF. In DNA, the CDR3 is TGTGCCAGCAGCTTCTCGACAGTGGAAAATTCACCCCTCCACTTT.

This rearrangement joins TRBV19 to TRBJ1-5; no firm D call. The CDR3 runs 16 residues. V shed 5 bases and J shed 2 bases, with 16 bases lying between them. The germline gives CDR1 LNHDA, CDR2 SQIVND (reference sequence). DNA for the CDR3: TGTGCCAGTAGTGAGAGACGGGGAGCAGGCAATCAGCCCCAGCATTTT. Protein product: CASSERRGAGNQPQHF. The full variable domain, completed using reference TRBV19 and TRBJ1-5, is DGGITQSPKYLFRKEGQNVTLSCEQNLNHDAMYWYRQDPGQGLRLIYYSQIVNDFQKGDIAEGYSVSREKKESFPLTVTSAQKNPTAFYLCASSERRGAGNQPQHFGDGTRLSIL.

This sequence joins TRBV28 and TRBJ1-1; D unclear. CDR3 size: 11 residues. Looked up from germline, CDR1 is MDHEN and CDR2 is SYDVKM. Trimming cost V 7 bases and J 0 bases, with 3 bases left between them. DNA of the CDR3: TGTGCCAGCAAGGTGAACACTGAAGCTTTCTTT. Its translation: CASKVNTEAFF.

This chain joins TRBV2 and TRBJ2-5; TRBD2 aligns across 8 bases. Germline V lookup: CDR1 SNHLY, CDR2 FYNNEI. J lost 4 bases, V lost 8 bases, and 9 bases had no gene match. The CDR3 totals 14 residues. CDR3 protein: CASRNGLALETQYF. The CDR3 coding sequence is TGTGCCAGCCGGAACGGACTAGCATTAGAGACCCAGTACTTC. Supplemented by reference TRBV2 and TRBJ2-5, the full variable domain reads EPEVTQTPSHQVTQMGQEVILRCVPISNHLYFYWYRQILGQKVEFLVSFYNNEISEKSEIFDDQFSVERPDGSNFTLKIRSTKLEDSAMYFCASRNGLALETQYFGPGTRLLVL.

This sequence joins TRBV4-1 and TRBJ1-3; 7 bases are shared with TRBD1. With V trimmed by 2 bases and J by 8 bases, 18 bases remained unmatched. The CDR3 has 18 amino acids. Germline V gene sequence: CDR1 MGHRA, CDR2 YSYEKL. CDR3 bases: TGCGCCAGCAGCCAAAACCCGCCAATGACAGGGTCTTGGGACACCATATATTTT. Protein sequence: CASSQNPPMTGSWDTIYF.

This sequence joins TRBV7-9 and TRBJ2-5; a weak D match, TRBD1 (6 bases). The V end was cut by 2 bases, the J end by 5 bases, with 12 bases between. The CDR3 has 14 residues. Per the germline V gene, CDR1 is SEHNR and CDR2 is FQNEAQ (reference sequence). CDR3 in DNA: TGTGCCAGCAGCTTATGGGGGCGTGGGGAGACCCAGTACTTC. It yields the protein CASSLWGRGETQYF.

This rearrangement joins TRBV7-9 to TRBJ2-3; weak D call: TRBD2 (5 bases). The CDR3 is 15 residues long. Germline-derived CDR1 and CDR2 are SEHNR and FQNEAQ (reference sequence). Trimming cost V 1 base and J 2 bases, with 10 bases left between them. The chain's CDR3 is CASSLVLEVTDTQYF. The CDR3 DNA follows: TGTGCCAGCAGCTTAGTCCTGGAGGTCACAGATACGCAGTATTTT.

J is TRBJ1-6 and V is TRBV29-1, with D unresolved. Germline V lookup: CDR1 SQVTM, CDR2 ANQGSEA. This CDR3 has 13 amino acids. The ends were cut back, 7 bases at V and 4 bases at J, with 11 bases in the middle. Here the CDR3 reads CSAGMGYNSPLHF. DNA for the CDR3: TGCAGCGCCGGAATGGGATATAATTCACCCCTCCACTTT. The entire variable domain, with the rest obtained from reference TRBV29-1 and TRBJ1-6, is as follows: SAVISQKPSRDICQRGTSLTIQCQVDSQVTMMFWYRQQPGQSLTLIATANQGSEATYESGFVIDKFPISRPNLTFSTLTVSNMSPEDSSIYLCSAGMGYNSPLHFGNGTRLTVT.

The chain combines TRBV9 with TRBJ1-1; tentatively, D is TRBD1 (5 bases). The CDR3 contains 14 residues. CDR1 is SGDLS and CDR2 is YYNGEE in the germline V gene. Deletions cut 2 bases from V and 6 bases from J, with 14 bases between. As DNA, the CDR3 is TGTGCCAGCAGCGTCGGGACTCCAACGGCTGAAGCTTTCTTT. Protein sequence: CASSVGTPTAEAFF.

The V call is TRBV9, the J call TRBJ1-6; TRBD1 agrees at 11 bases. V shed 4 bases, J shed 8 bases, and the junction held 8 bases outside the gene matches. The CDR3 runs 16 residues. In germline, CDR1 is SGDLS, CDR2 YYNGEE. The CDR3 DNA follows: TGTGCCAGCAGCCCCCGGGACAGGGGGTCGGATTCACCCCTCCACTTT. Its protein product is CASSPRDRGSDSPLHF. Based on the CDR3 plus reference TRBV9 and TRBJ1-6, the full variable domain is DSGVTQTPKHLITATGQRVTLRCSPRSGDLSVYWYQQSLDQGLQFLIQYYNGEERAKGNILERFSAQQFPDLHSELNLSSLELGDSALYFCASSPRDRGSDSPLHFGNGTRLTVT.

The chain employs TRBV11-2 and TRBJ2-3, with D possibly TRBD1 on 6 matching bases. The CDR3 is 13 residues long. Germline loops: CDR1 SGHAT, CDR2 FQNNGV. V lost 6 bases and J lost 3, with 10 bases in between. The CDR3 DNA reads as TGTGCCAGCAGGCCGCAGGGGACAGATACGCAGTATTTT. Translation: CASRPQGTDTQYF. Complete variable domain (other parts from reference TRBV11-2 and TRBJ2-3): EAGVAQSPRYKIIEKRQSVAFWCNPISGHATLYWYQQILGQGPKLLIQFQNNGVVDDSQLPKDRFSAERLKGVDSTLKIQPAKLEDSAVYLCASRPQGTDTQYFGPGTRLTVL.

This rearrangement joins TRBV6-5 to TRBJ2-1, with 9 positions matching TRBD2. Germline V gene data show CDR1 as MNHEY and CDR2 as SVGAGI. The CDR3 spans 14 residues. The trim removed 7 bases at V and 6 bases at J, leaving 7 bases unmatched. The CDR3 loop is CASTWREGPNEQFF. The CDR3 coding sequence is TGTGCCAGCACGTGGCGGGAGGGCCCCAATGAGCAGTTCTTC.

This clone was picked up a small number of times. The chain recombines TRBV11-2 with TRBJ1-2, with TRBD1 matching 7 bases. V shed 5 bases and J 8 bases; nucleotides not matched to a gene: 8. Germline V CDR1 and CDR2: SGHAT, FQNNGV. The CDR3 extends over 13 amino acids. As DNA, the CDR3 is TGTGCCAGCAGCACTGACAGGGCCCGCGGCTACACCTTC. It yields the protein CASSTDRARGYTF.